The following is a T cell receptor (beta chain) sequence with its context. Its antigen remains unidentified. This sample was included in a study of T cell repertoires in cytomegalovirus infection. Germline-derived CDR1 and CDR2 are SEHNR and FQNEAQ (reference sequence). V gave up 5 bases and J gave up 8 bases, with 9 bases separating them. CDR3 length: 12 residues. TCRdb ran MiXCR on the reads and lists one entry per CDR3 protein. The table includes about 900,000 distinct CDR3 sequences, about a third detected once. Sequencing used cultured CD8+ T cells from PBMCs, obtained from culture after CMV antigen stimulation. This chain links TRBV7-9 with TRBJ1-4; perhaps TRBD1 as D (5 bases). The sequence came from a human donor in good health (CMV status not recorded). Some clones in this sample may be carry-over from other donors' samples. The CDR3 bases are TGTGCCAGCAGCGAGGGACGGGAAAAACTGTTTTTT. The encoded protein is CASSEGREKLFF.